Sequencing of this T cell receptor (beta chain) was carried out in a study of Graves' ophthalmopathy and Graves' hyperthyroidism. Exclusion covered patients with other autoimmune diseases or uncontrolled infections (as well as pregnancy or lactation). Symptoms, serum thyroxine and TRAb, thyroid ultrasound, and orbital computed tomography formed the diagnostic basis. Researchers took RNA transcripts and amplified TCR beta CDR3 regions from them. HTBI primers served in a first-round RT-PCR, which a second-round multiplex PCR followed. TCRdb re-called the multiplex PCR reads with MiXCR, one entry per CDR3 protein. The table records 650,000 to 900,000 distinct CDR3 sequences, 35% to 50% of them present only once. Study-level points and caveats: Most clonotypes expanded in thyroid above 0.001 frequency were present in blood too.

This clonotype has ten or more counts. As yet, its antigen is unknown. Trimming took 5 bases from V and 5 from J, leaving 15 bases between them. The CDR3 is 14 residues long. From germline, CDR1 is SEHNR and CDR2 FQNEAQ (reference sequence). Sequencing was done on a sample of peripheral blood. The source of this sequence is an adult man with Graves' ophthalmopathy. This chain links TRBV7-9 with TRBJ2-5; TRBD1 might be the D (7 bases). The CDR3 DNA follows: TGTGCCAGCAGCACCGGAGGGGGCCTGGAGACCCAGTACTTC. Its translation is CASSTGGGLETQYF.